The 21 T cell receptor beta chains reported below all come from one sample, sequenced in a study of cytomegalovirus exposure and HLA in healthy donors. Primers for the PCR totalled 60 Vbeta and 13 Jbeta. This table comes from immunoSEQ multiplex PCR, and its TCRdb copy is limited to in-frame clones, with some not included. The table has about 70,000 clones, less than 70% seen once. Sequencing was done on a sample of PBMCs. The receptors were gathered from a woman aged 25 to 45 in good health and CMV-seronegative.

This clone was detected only a few times. This chain links TRBV2 with TRBJ1-5, with D possibly TRBD1 on 5 matching bases. The germline CDR1 and CDR2 sequences are SNHLY and FYNNEI. V shed 6 bases and J shed 4 bases, with 10 bases lying between them. The CDR3 spans 13 residues. CDR3 sequence reads: CASRGRGNQPQHF. In DNA form, the CDR3 reads TGTGCCAGCAGGGGGAGGGGAAATCAGCCCCAGCATTTT.

There are a few counts of this clone. This chain connects TRBV5-4 to TRBJ1-6, with 7 bases identical to TRBD1. Germline CDR1 reads SGHNT; CDR2 reads YYREEE (reference sequence). CDR3 length: 19 residues. J lost 0 bases, V lost 4 bases, and 13 bases had no gene match. The CDR3 region has the DNA TGTGCCAGCAGCCCCGGGACAGATAATTCCTACTCCTATAATTCACCCCTCCACTTT. It is translated as CASSPGTDNSYSYNSPLHF.

This chain joins TRBV28 and TRBJ2-3; D call uncertain. The CDR3 totals 14 residues. Germline-derived CDR1 and CDR2 are MDHEN and SYDVKM. Trimming removed 2 bases from V and 0 bases from J, with 6 bases in between. CDR3 amino acids: CASSLGGSTDTQYF. As DNA, the CDR3 is TGTGCCAGCAGTTTAGGTGGCAGCACAGATACGCAGTATTTT.

The chain joins TRBV4-1 to TRBJ1-2; 7 nucleotides agree with TRBD1. In germline, CDR1 is MGHRA, CDR2 YSYEKL. The junction had 7 bases not matched to a gene; V was cut back by 5 bases and J by 1 base. The CDR3 consists of 15 residues. CDR3 nucleotide sequence: TGCGCCAGCAGCACCAGACAGGGTAATAACTATGGCTACACCTTC. Translating gives CASSTRQGNNYGYTF.

V gene TRBV27 combines with J gene TRBJ1-3; D is undetermined. The V end was cut by 4 bases, the J end by 0 bases, with 7 bases between. Germline V CDR1 and CDR2: MNHEY, SMNVEV (reference sequence). There are 14 residues in the CDR3. The CDR3 DNA is TGTGCCAGCAGTTCCTACAGCTCTGGAAACACCATATATTTT. Its protein is CASSSYSSGNTIYF.

This clone came up once. The chain is built from TRBV7-2 and TRBJ1-2; D may be TRBD1 (6 bases). The ends were cut back, 5 bases at V and 4 bases at J, with 8 bases in the middle. The CDR3 loop spans 12 amino acids. In germline, CDR1 is SGHTA, CDR2 FQGNSA. CDR3 sequence (DNA): TGTGCCAGCAGCCCACAGGGCTATGGCTACACCTTC. Its protein product is CASSPQGYGYTF.

This clone was detected only once. The chain uses TRBV7-8 and TRBJ2-2; TRBD2 matches at 15 bases. Germline V gives CDR1 SGHVS, CDR2 FQNEAQ. Germline trimming cut 5 bases from V and 3 bases from J; bases unmatched to any gene: 7. This CDR3 has 18 residues. The CDR3 spells CASSPGTSGGFYTGELFF. The CDR3 DNA is TGTGCCAGCAGCCCGGGGACTAGCGGGGGGTTCTACACCGGGGAGCTGTTTTTT. The full variable domain, rest sourced from reference TRBV7-8 and TRBJ2-2, is GAGVSQSPRYKVAKRGQDVALRCDPISGHVSLFWYQQALGQGPEFLTYFQNEAQLDKSGLPSDRFFAERPEGSVSTLKIQRTQQEDSAVYLCASSPGTSGGFYTGELFFGEGSRLTVL.

J is TRBJ2-7 and V is TRBV5-6; 10 nucleotides align to TRBD1. The CDR3 sequence is 16 residues long. Trimming took 4 bases from V and 3 from J; bases not matched to a gene: 10. Germline-derived CDR1 and CDR2 are SGHDT and YYEEEE. As DNA, the CDR3 is TGTGCCAGCAGCAAGGGACAGGGGTCCCTGAGCTACGAGCAGTACTTC. Translating gives CASSKGQGSLSYEQYF.

V is TRBV4-1 and J is TRBJ2-7; 11 bases agree with TRBD2. Germline V gene lookup returns CDR1 MGHRA and CDR2 YSYEKL. V shed 4 bases and J 0 bases; nucleotides not matched to a gene: 5. The CDR3 is 16 amino acids. The CDR3 DNA reads TGCGCCAGCAGCCCCGCTAGCGGGGGGCACTCCTACGAGCAGTACTTC. Its translation is CASSPASGGHSYEQYF.

The chain joins TRBV5-1 to TRBJ2-7, with D possibly matching TRBD2 (5 bases). This CDR3 contains 14 residues. V lost 3 bases and J 3 bases, leaving 13 bases between the germline ends. Germline V lookup: CDR1 SGHRS, CDR2 YFSETQ. The CDR3 DNA sequence: TGCGCCAGCAGCTCGGTGCCCGGGAACTACGAGCAGTACTTC. Its translation is CASSSVPGNYEQYF.

The gene calls are TRBV2 and TRBJ2-7; D might be TRBD1 (5 bases). Deletions cut 7 bases from V and 5 bases from J, with 12 bases between. CDR3 length equals 12 residues. In germline, CDR1 is SNHLY, CDR2 FYNNEI. The CDR3 bases are TGTGCCAGCAAATCGACAGCCAACGAGCAGTACTTC. This gives the protein CASKSTANEQYF. Together with reference TRBV2 and TRBJ2-7, the CDR3 gives the full variable domain: EPEVTQTPSHQVTQMGQEVILRCVPISNHLYFYWYRQILGQKVEFLVSFYNNEISEKSEIFDDQFSVERPDGSNFTLKIRSTKLEDSAMYFCASKSTANEQYFGPGTRLTVT.

This rearrangement joins TRBV4-2 to TRBJ2-7; 15 positions agree with TRBD2. CDR1 is LGHNA and CDR2 is YNFKEQ in the germline V gene. This CDR3 has 16 residues. Losses at the gene ends were 4 bases for V and 5 bases for J; bases not matched to a gene: 6. The CDR3 spells CASSPRTSGGAHEQYF. CDR3 bases: TGTGCCAGCAGCCCACGGACTAGCGGGGGGGCGCACGAGCAGTACTTC.

V gene TRBV2 combines with J gene TRBJ1-2; 7 nucleotides align to TRBD1. The CDR3 sequence is 14 residues long. CDR1 and CDR2 (germline): SNHLY, FYNNEI. V lost 4 bases to trimming and J lost 1 base; unmatched junction nucleotides: 3. This chain's CDR3 is CASSARQGNYGYTF. CDR3 coding DNA: TGTGCCAGCAGTGCCAGACAGGGTAACTATGGCTACACCTTC. The complete variable domain, with remaining parts taken from reference TRBV2 and TRBJ1-2, reads EPEVTQTPSHQVTQMGQEVILRCVPISNHLYFYWYRQILGQKVEFLVSFYNNEISEKSEIFDDQFSVERPDGSNFTLKIRSTKLEDSAMYFCASSARQGNYGYTFGSGTRLTVV.

The sample holds a few counts of this clone. The chain is built from TRBV6-1 and TRBJ2-1, with D possibly TRBD2 on 5 matching bases. V was cut by 0 bases and J by 7 bases, with 13 bases left in between. CDR3 length equals 15 residues. Germline values: CDR1 MNHNS, CDR2 SASEGT. CDR3 sequence reads: CASSEALGRENEQFF. The DNA for the CDR3 is TGTGCCAGCAGTGAAGCGCTAGGTAGGGAGAATGAGCAGTTCTTC.

The rearrangement joins TRBV6-5 to TRBJ1-1; TRBD1 agrees at 7 bases. The CDR3 length is 15 residues. CDR1 is MNHEY, CDR2 SVGAGI, per germline. The ends lost 4 bases at V and 0 bases at J; junction bases unmatched: 5. The CDR3, as DNA: TGTGCCAGCAGTTTTGGGGACAGCGTGAACACTGAAGCTTTCTTT. Its protein is CASSFGDSVNTEAFF.

This chain joins TRBV5-1 and TRBJ1-2; a possible D gene is TRBD1 (6 bases). The CDR3 consists of 14 residues. Trimming took 1 base from V and 6 from J, leaving 13 bases between them. Looked up from germline, CDR1 is SGHRS and CDR2 is YFSETQ. CDR3 nucleotide sequence: TGCGCCAGCAGCTTGACTTCGGCAGGGGATGGCTACACCTTC. This translates into CASSLTSAGDGYTF.

Notes on this clone: A junction end diverges from the germline sequence, so it may reflect a read error. J is TRBJ1-6 and V is TRBV28; no clear D. This CDR3 is 12 amino acids long. CDR1 MDHEN and CDR2 SYDVKM come from the germline V gene. As DNA, the CDR3 is TGTGCCAGCAGACCCCCCGCGGGGTATGATTTTTTT. Its translation is CASRPPAGYDFF.

The chain links TRBV27 to TRBJ1-2, with D uncertain. The ends were cut back, 6 bases at V and 0 bases at J, with 8 bases in the middle. CDR1 MNHEY and CDR2 SMNVEV come from the germline V gene (reference sequence). This CDR3 has 13 amino acids. The DNA of the CDR3 is TGTGCCAGCAGCTACGGTCCTAACTATGGCTACACCTTC. Translating it yields CASSYGPNYGYTF.

The count of this clone is one. The chain has TRBV2 and TRBJ2-3, with D tentatively TRBD1 (5 bases). V lost 7 bases and J lost 0, with 14 bases in between. The germline gives CDR1 SNHLY, CDR2 FYNNEI. The CDR3 is 15 amino acids. The CDR3 DNA sequence: TGTGCCAGCACCGTCGACAGAGCTAGCACAGATACGCAGTATTTT. It codes for CASTVDRASTDTQYF.

This clone was counted a few times. V gene TRBV19 combines with J gene TRBJ2-7; TRBD2 matches at 8 bases. The length of the CDR3 is 16 residues. V lost 5 bases, J lost 4 bases, and 13 bases stayed unmatched. Germline lookup yields CDR1 LNHDA and CDR2 SQIVND (reference sequence). The CDR3 nucleotides read TGTGCCAGTAGTGATGTTCTAGCGGGTAGTTCATACGAGCAGTACTTC. It is translated as CASSDVLAGSSYEQYF.

This clone was seen a few times. This CDR3 is CAWKGQGMDHPAYEQYF. The CDR3 coding sequence is TGTGCCTGGAAGGGACAGGGGATGGATCACCCCGCCTACGAGCAGTACTTC. J is TRBJ2-7 and V is TRBV30; 10 nucleotides align to TRBD1. CDR1 GTSNPN and CDR2 SVGIG come from the germline V gene (reference sequence). CDR3 length: 17 residues. J was trimmed by 2 bases and V by 4 bases; bases with no gene match: 14.